In its sample, the clone carrying this TCR beta chain was seen many times. What it binds is unknown. V lost 3 bases and J 5 bases, leaving 21 bases between the germline ends. Germline V gives CDR1 SGHRS, CDR2 YFSETQ. The CDR3 spans 16 residues. Constant-region reverse primers amplified full-length variable regions, followed by semi-nested Nested Universal Primer A PCR. One entry per CDR3 protein results from TCRdb running MiXCR on the 5' RACE reads. The table shows roughly 9,900 distinct CDR3 sequences, with 15% to 20% occurring only once. Study-level results: Greatest tumor Treg TCR overlap was with tumor naive CD4+ cells. Tumor memory CD4+ T cell TCR gene usage clustered with blood and lymph node memory CD4+ cells and lymph node naive CD4+ cells. The larger cohort examined one V-J beta rearrangement, not whole repertoires.

Cells sorted as Tregs were CD4+, CD25+ and CD127-/low. This chain joins TRBV5-1 and TRBJ2-7; no reliable D call. Sequencing input: Tregs sorted from a lymph node. The sequence was obtained from a female donor with breast cancer. The chain's CDR3 is CASSSPLVGRLDEQYF. CDR3 nucleotides: TGCGCCAGCAGCTCACCCCTGGTCGGTAGGCTTGACGAGCAGTACTTC.